Sequencing of this T cell receptor beta chain was carried out in a study of T-cell reconstitution after alpha-beta-depleted transplantation in children. Overall study findings and caveats: Approximately two months post-transplant, alpha-beta T cells reportedly originated from several hundred expanded graft clones. Recipient T cells and thymic progenitors that survived were the source of the high TCRbeta diversity seen at day 60 in some patients.

Trimming left V 5 bases short and J 2 bases short, with 10 bases between. The CDR3 loop spans 15 amino acids. CDR1 is SGHTA and CDR2 is FQGNSA in the germline V gene. This clonotype showed up many times. Its antigen is unidentified. The TCRbeta library was prepared with unique molecular identifiers. TCRdb processed the PCR reads anew with MiXCR; each CDR3 protein has one entry. The table records 100,000 to 150,000 distinct CDR3 sequences, under 30% of them present only once. This material consisted of PBMCs, mostly from graft donor cells, taken 180 days after TCRalphabeta/CD19-depleted stem cell transplant. This sequence joins TRBV7-2 and TRBJ1-6; D unclear. The receptor comes from a male patient aged 2-9 years who had a stem cell transplant for chronic granulomatous disease, so the T cells may come from the graft donor. CDR3 residues: CASSGGRTYNSPLHF. The DNA of the CDR3 is TGTGCCAGCAGCGGTGGACGGACCTATAATTCACCCCTCCACTTT.